The text below deals with one T cell receptor (beta chain). Its antigen is currently not known. Base qualities are missing; no much larger clone stands one base away. The Qiagen DNeasy kit was used to extract genomic DNA both from unsorted PBMCs and from the negatively selected CD4+ and CD8+ fractions. TCR beta CDR3 regions were subjected to amplification by immunoSEQ multiplex PCR with primers that anneal to V and J segments. A synthetic immune receptor repertoire was used to minimize amplification bias, and remaining bias was computationally removed after sequencing. The authors' pipeline ran thus. Repertoire diversity was quantified as the Shannon entropy index using custom Python scripts. Unsorted, CD4+ and CD8+ repertoires were examined separately, except in combined analyses, for which CD4+ and CD8+ sequences were merged in silico. A clone counted as expanded when the clone's frequency after treatment rose at least 2-fold relative to C1D1, and clones undetected at baseline were given a pseudocount of 0.5. Clones with 0 or 1 copy at C1D1 were classified as singleton clones, and clones with 2 or more copies were classified as non-singleton clones. Clones expanded in unsorted samples were annotated as CD4+, CD8+ or unknown by matching protein sequences in sorted samples from the same patient. Wilcoxon tests on paired samples were used to test changes in diversity from C1D1 to C4D1. TCRdb's version of the immuneACCESS table is confined to in-frame rearrangements and falls short of the full clone set. An unresolved V gene accounts for under half of the shortfall where checked; the remainder is of unknown origin. That table gives V, J and clone size, and the DNA gave D and trimming. This sample lists 90,000 to 140,000 clones; roughly nine tenths were detected once. The top ten hold under 20% of the sample.

This record comes from a study of PD-1 blockade in classical Hodgkin lymphoma (dated by TCRdb to 2018 to 2021). In the study overall: Nivolumab dosing was 3 mg/kg intravenously every 2 weeks, continuing until either disease progression or unacceptable toxicity. The study used CyTOF and TCR beta sequencing to define a peripheral blood immune signature of response to PD-1 blockade in classical Hodgkin lymphoma. What the study reported, not specific to this receptor: Among trial patients, those achieving complete response had baseline diversity similar to that of newly diagnosed patients, while diversity was significantly lower in partial responders and progressors. The study was limited to a single clinical trial cohort, and causes of repertoire differences, possibly disease activity or prior therapy, remained undefined. Baseline TCR diversity was reported to be lower in newly diagnosed patients than in healthy donors, and even lower in relapsed/refractory patients. By C4D1, a significant rise was seen in CD4+ TCR diversity but not in CD8+ TCR diversity (p=0.0027 vs p=0.16), and the rise was most apparent among complete responders (p=0.02). Lower diversity was observed in patients in whom nivolumab was started less than 1 year after ASCT, and these patients were excluded from later analyses so that confounding by immune reconstitution would be avoided.

The sample's time point label is to be understood as: cycle 4 day 1 (C4D1), after less than seven weeks of nivolumab. Every trial patient had relapsed following autologous stem cell transplantation, and prior brentuximab vedotin exposure was what differed among cohorts A, B and C. The trial cohort included 55 to 60 patients with relapsed/refractory classical Hodgkin lymphoma, and each patient had a best overall response of complete response, partial response or progressive disease. In the multi-cohort phase II CheckMate 205 trial, trial patients received single-agent nivolumab. An independent review committee assessed best overall response using the 2007 International Working Group response criteria. Trial PBMCs were collected just before the start of nivolumab (C1D1) and during therapy at cycle 2 day 1 and cycle 4 day 1. Peripheral blood was collected in 8 mL Vacutainer Cell Preparation Tubes, from which PBMCs were isolated by centrifugation and then cryopreserved.

According to the germline V gene, CDR1 reads SGHVS and CDR2 reads FQNEAQ. Cut back by 5 bases and 7 bases, the V and J ends lie 21 bases apart. The CDR3 covers 16 residues, taking in both the cysteine and the phenylalanine. Only the CDR3 portion is preserved as DNA: 48 bases, with reading frame beginning at the first base. Sequenced here: peripheral blood mononuclear cells (PBMCs), sampled before the fourth cycle of nivolumab. This sequence was found in a human donor with classical Hodgkin lymphoma. Recombination connected TRBV7-8 to TRBJ2-1, with the D gene possibly TRBD1 or TRBD2, each one fitting 5 bases. The bases are TGTGCCAGCAGCCCCGCCGGGACGCCCGTGGGGAATGAGCAGTTCTTC. Its amino acids are CASSPAGTPVGNEQFF.